This entry lists 28 T cell receptor beta chains sequenced from one sample in a study of T cell responses to AZD1222 COVID-19 vaccine. Profiled with immunoSEQ multiplex PCR; TCRdb holds only in-frame clones, not every one. The sample contains under 150,000 clones, just over 90% of which appear only once. The material sequenced was peripheral blood, taken on day 0 of AZD1222 vaccination. All receptors derive from an adult in good health.

This clone was observed once. V is TRBV4-1 and J is TRBJ2-7; D is ambiguous. V was trimmed by 0 bases and J by 5 bases, leaving 5 bases between them. The CDR3 runs 12 residues. Germline lookup yields CDR1 MGHRA and CDR2 YSYEKL. The CDR3 sequence is CASSQDGHEQYF. In DNA, the CDR3 is TGCGCCAGCAGCCAAGACGGACACGAGCAGTACTTC.

The chain combines TRBV6-2 or TRBV6-3 with TRBJ2-1; D is possibly TRBD1 (6 bases). Germline loops: CDR1 MNHEY, CDR2 SVGEGT. The ends were cut back, 6 bases at V and 8 bases at J, with 20 bases in the middle. The CDR3 sequence is 15 residues long. The CDR3: CASSPDRFYSDEQFF. The CDR3 nucleotides are TGTGCCAGCAGCCCGGACAGATTCTATTCGGATGAGCAGTTCTTC.

V usage is TRBV3-1 (or the pseudogene TRBV3-2) and J usage is TRBJ1-1, with 9 bases aligning to TRBD1. Germline V gene lookup returns CDR1 LGHDT and CDR2 YNNKEL (reference sequence). Trimming removed 2 bases from V and 4 bases from J; junction bases left unmatched: 8. The CDR3 sequence is 16 residues long. The CDR3 DNA follows: TGTGCCAGCAGCCAACCGGACGGGACAGGGATCACTGAAGCTTTCTTT. This translates into CASSQPDGTGITEAFF.

The chain recombines TRBV18 with TRBJ2-7; 9 bases fit TRBD2. Unmatched junction bases numbered 4, after V lost 2 bases and J lost 2 bases. The CDR3 spans 15 residues. From germline, CDR1 is KGHSH and CDR2 LQKENI. CDR3 nucleotides: TGTGCCAGCTCACCAGGGGCTAGCGGGACCTACGAGCAGTACTTC. It yields the protein CASSPGASGTYEQYF.

The V and J genes are TRBV20-1 and TRBJ1-2; D gene uncertain. The V end was cut by 3 bases, the J end by 4 bases, with 18 bases between. Germline V gene sequence: CDR1 DFQATT, CDR2 SNEGSKA (reference sequence). This CDR3 contains 15 residues. The CDR3 reads CSASLEMRGFYGYTF. The CDR3 nucleotides read TGCAGTGCTAGTCTCGAAATGCGGGGATTCTATGGCTACACCTTC.

The rearrangement joins TRBV19 to TRBJ1-2; 10 bases are shared with TRBD1. The V gene end was trimmed by 9 bases and the J gene end by 4 bases; junction bases not matched to a gene: 8. The CDR3 covers 14 residues. Germline loops: CDR1 LNHDA, CDR2 SQIVND (reference sequence). The CDR3 loop reads CASAGQGYAYGYTF. In DNA form, the CDR3 reads TGTGCCAGCGCGGGACAGGGGTATGCCTATGGCTACACCTTC.

The J gene is TRBJ2-1, the V gene TRBV19, with D perhaps being TRBD1 or TRBD2 (6 bases each). The CDR3 loop spans 13 amino acids. The germline CDR1 and CDR2 sequences are LNHDA and SQIVND (reference sequence). The V gene lost 5 bases and the J gene lost 9 bases, with 14 bases spanning the gap. The CDR3 spells CASSVGGTSEQFF. The CDR3 region has the DNA TGTGCCAGTAGTGTTGGCGGGACAAGTGAGCAGTTCTTC.

This clone was seen a single time. This sequence joins TRBV9 and TRBJ1-5, with D possibly being TRBD1 (6 bases). The CDR3 totals 14 residues. Deletions cut 4 bases from V and 0 bases from J, with 8 bases between. Germline-derived CDR1 and CDR2 are SGDLS and YYNGEE. The CDR3 sequence is CASSRGVSNQPQHF. The CDR3, as DNA: TGTGCCAGCAGCAGGGGGGTTAGCAATCAGCCCCAGCATTTT.

V gene TRBV3-1 (or the pseudogene TRBV3-2) combines with J gene TRBJ2-7; D remains unclear. The CDR3 runs 11 residues. Per the germline V gene, CDR1 is LGHDT and CDR2 is YNNKEL (reference sequence). The V end lost 4 bases, the J end lost 9 bases, and 10 bases lay between the germline ends. The CDR3 DNA reads as TGTGCCAGCAGCCTCGAAAGTTGGCAGTACTTC. The encoded protein is CASSLESWQYF.

The chain carries TRBV5-1 and TRBJ1-1, with D perhaps matching TRBD1 (5 bases). V was trimmed by 4 bases and J by 6 bases, leaving 13 bases between them. This CDR3 is 13 amino acids long. Looked up from germline, CDR1 is SGHRS and CDR2 is YFSETQ. This CDR3 is CASSIAGTPEAFF. The DNA for the CDR3 is TGCGCCAGCAGCATCGCAGGGACCCCTGAAGCTTTCTTT.

The rearrangement joins TRBV3-1 (or the pseudogene TRBV3-2) to TRBJ2-7; tentative D call: TRBD2 (5 bases). The CDR3 runs to 11 residues. Germline values: CDR1 LGHDT, CDR2 YNNKEL (reference sequence). The chain's CDR3 is CAAGEEYEQYF. DNA for the CDR3: TGTGCTGCGGGCGAGGAGTACGAGCAGTACTTC.

V and J are TRBV7-2 and TRBJ1-4; 7 positions agree with TRBD1. Unmatched junction bases numbered 10, after V lost 5 bases and J lost 7 bases. The CDR3 runs to 15 residues. Per germline, CDR1 SGHTA and CDR2 FQGNSA. The DNA of the CDR3 is TGTGCCAGCAGCCCGCGGACAGGCTGGGCTGAAAAACTGTTTTTT. Its translation: CASSPRTGWAEKLFF.

The chain is built from TRBV6-5 and TRBJ1-2; tentatively, D is TRBD1 (5 bases). Trimming removed 0 bases from V and 8 bases from J, with 10 bases in between. CDR3 length: 13 residues. The germline gives CDR1 MNHEY, CDR2 SVGAGI. CDR3 residues: CASSYSMAGGYTF. The CDR3 coding sequence is TGTGCCAGCAGTTACTCGATGGCAGGGGGCTACACCTTC.

V gene TRBV6-5 combines with J gene TRBJ2-7; D remains ambiguous. Germline V CDR1 and CDR2: MNHEY, SVGAGI. The length of the CDR3 is 14 residues. Trimming cost V 7 bases and J 2 bases, with 15 bases left between them. The CDR3 DNA follows: TGTGCCAGCAACATGATCCAAGGGCCCTACGAGCAGTACTTC. It specifies CASNMIQGPYEQYF.

The rearrangement links TRBV5-6 to TRBJ2-3, with D tentatively TRBD1 (6 bases). Germline V CDR1 and CDR2: SGHDT, YYEEEE. V was pared by 1 base and J by 8 bases, with 23 bases between. CDR3 length: 17 residues. CDR3 DNA: TGTGCCAGCAGCTTGTCTTTTGGGGACATACAACTACTTACGCAGTATTTT. Residues: CASSLSFGDIQLLTQYF.

This chain joins TRBV6-1 and TRBJ2-7; tentative D call: TRBD1 (6 bases). Trimming pared 3 bases from V and 10 bases from J, leaving 13 bases between. Germline values: CDR1 MNHNS, CDR2 SASEGT. This CDR3 has 12 amino acids. The CDR3 here is CASSDIQGFQYF. The DNA for the CDR3 is TGTGCCAGCAGTGACATACAGGGATTCCAGTACTTC.

The chain joins TRBV18 to TRBJ1-4; 8 nucleotides line up with TRBD1. This CDR3 contains 17 residues. The germline V gene encodes CDR1 KGHSH and CDR2 LQKENI. V lost 3 bases, J lost 2 bases, and 8 bases stayed unmatched. CDR3 DNA sequence: TGTGCCAGCTCACCCTCGGACAGGGTTGGGACTAATGAAAAACTGTTTTTT. This sequence encodes CASSPSDRVGTNEKLFF. Together with reference TRBV18 and TRBJ1-4, the CDR3 gives the full variable domain: NAGVMQNPRHLVRRRGQEARLRCSPMKGHSHVYWYRQLPEEGLKFMVYLQKENIIDESGMPKERFSAEFPKEGPSILRIQQVVRGDSAAYFCASSPSDRVGTNEKLFFGSGTQLSVL.

The chain couples TRBV5-4 to TRBJ1-2; D possibly corresponds to TRBD1 (5 bases). Germline CDR1 SGHNT, CDR2 YYREEE (reference sequence). This CDR3 spans 15 amino acids. The ends were cut back, 0 bases at V and 0 bases at J, with 9 bases in the middle. The CDR3 coding sequence is TGTGCCAGCAGCTTGGGCAGGGAACCTAACTATGGCTACACCTTC. This sequence encodes CASSLGREPNYGYTF. Drawing the rest from reference TRBV5-4 and TRBJ1-2, the complete variable domain is ETGVTQSPTHLIKTRGQQVTLRCSSQSGHNTVSWYQQALGQGPQFIFQYYREEENGRGNFPPRFSGLQFPNYSSELNVNALELDDSALYLCASSLGREPNYGYTFGSGTRLTVV.

This rearrangement joins TRBV7-8 to TRBJ1-5; unclear D gene. The CDR3 is made up of 15 amino acids. CDR1 is SGHVS, CDR2 FQNEAQ, per germline. V lost 5 bases, J lost 0 bases, and 11 bases lay in between. CDR3 in DNA: TGTGCCAGCAGCCGAGGACGGACTAGCAATCAGCCCCAGCATTTT. It is translated as CASSRGRTSNQPQHF. Supplemented by reference TRBV7-8 and TRBJ1-5, the full variable domain reads GAGVSQSPRYKVAKRGQDVALRCDPISGHVSLFWYQQALGQGPEFLTYFQNEAQLDKSGLPSDRFFAERPEGSVSTLKIQRTQQEDSAVYLCASSRGRTSNQPQHFGDGTRLSIL.

The CDR3 loop reads CASSIADSFYGYTF. The DNA for the CDR3 is TGTGCCAGTAGTATAGCCGACAGCTTCTATGGCTACACCTTC. V and J are TRBV19 and TRBJ1-2; D might be TRBD1 (5 bases). This CDR3 has 14 amino acids. Germline CDR1 reads LNHDA; CDR2 reads SQIVND (reference sequence). Trimming removed 1 base at V and 4 bases at J, with 10 bases between.

V gene TRBV7-9 combines with J gene TRBJ2-7, with D hard to call. The CDR3 is 12 residues long. V dropped 6 bases and J dropped 9 bases, with 15 bases sitting between them. The germline gives CDR1 SEHNR, CDR2 FQNEAQ (reference sequence). The CDR3 sequence is CASSSGTLGQYF. CDR3 nucleotides: TGTGCCAGCAGTTCGGGCACATTGGGGCAGTACTTC.

This clone has just one count. The rearrangement joins TRBV28 to TRBJ1-4; weak D call: TRBD1 (6 bases). Per the germline V gene, CDR1 is MDHEN and CDR2 is SYDVKM. The CDR3 is 16 residues long. V was shortened by 10 bases and J by 8 bases, with 26 bases between the two germline ends. The CDR3 nucleotides read TGTGCCACTACCCCGGGGGGCGGGATTTCCGGAGAAAAACTGTTTTTT. It translates to CATTPGGGISGEKLFF.

The chain combines TRBV2 with TRBJ1-4, with TRBD1 matching over 7 bases. Per the germline V gene, CDR1 is SNHLY and CDR2 is FYNNEI. With V trimmed by 4 bases and J by 8 bases, 4 bases remained unmatched. The CDR3 loop spans 13 amino acids. The CDR3 sequence is CASSATTGEKLFF. The DNA of the CDR3 is TGTGCCAGCAGTGCTACGACAGGGGAAAAACTGTTTTTT.

The gene calls are TRBV29-1 and TRBJ2-7; 8 bases line up with TRBD2. CDR3 size: 13 residues. Germline V gene sequence: CDR1 SQVTM, CDR2 ANQGSEA. V was clipped by 4 bases and J by 0 bases; unmatched bases: 2. DNA of the CDR3: TGCAGCGTTGTTACTAGCGGCTCCTACGAGCAGTACTTC. It translates to CSVVTSGSYEQYF.

The V gene is TRBV27, the J gene TRBJ2-7, with 8 bases that match TRBD2. CDR3 length: 15 amino acids. CDR1 is MNHEY, CDR2 SMNVEV, per germline (reference sequence). V shed 3 bases and J 2 bases; nucleotides not matched to a gene: 6. CDR3 sequence (DNA): TGTGCCAGCAGTTTGCTCGGGGGGGATCCCTACGAGCAGTACTTC. Protein sequence: CASSLLGGDPYEQYF.

This clone was seen a single time. This chain links TRBV19 with TRBJ1-4; D is ambiguous. Deletions cut 8 bases from V and 0 bases from J, with 7 bases between. Germline V gene sequence: CDR1 LNHDA, CDR2 SQIVND (reference sequence). The CDR3 runs to 13 residues. CDR3: CASGIATNEKLFF. CDR3 bases: TGTGCCAGTGGGATTGCAACTAATGAAAAACTGTTTTTT.

The gene calls are TRBV5-1 and TRBJ1-3; D is ambiguous. The germline CDR1 and CDR2 sequences are SGHRS and YFSETQ. Trimming removed 6 bases at V and 0 bases at J, with 13 bases between. This CDR3 is 15 amino acids long. The CDR3 protein is CASKVSPVSGNTIYF. The CDR3 bases are TGCGCCAGCAAAGTCTCCCCAGTCTCTGGAAACACCATATATTTT.

This clone was observed a single time. As DNA, the CDR3 is TGTGCCAGCAGCTACCTCACAGATACGCAGTATTTT. Amino acids: CASSYLTDTQYF. The chain couples TRBV7-2 to TRBJ2-3; D call uncertain. The CDR3 has 12 amino acids. With 4 bases removed from V and 2 bases from J, the gap between germline ends came to 4 bases. Looked up from germline, CDR1 is SGHTA and CDR2 is FQGNSA. The full variable domain, with the rest looked up from reference TRBV7-2 and TRBJ2-3, is GAGVSQSPSNKVTEKGKDVELRCDPISGHTALYWYRQSLGQGLEFLIYFQGNSAPDKSGLPSDRFSAERTGGSVSTLTIQRTQQEDSAVYLCASSYLTDTQYFGPGTRLTVL.